The rows below give T cell receptor beta chains drawn from one sample of a study of blood T cell repertoires in COVID-19. Using immunoSEQ multiplex PCR, the repertoire was profiled, and TCRdb retains in-frame clones only, with some absent. The sample holds 75,000 to 95,000 clones, 88% seen once. Sequencing used peripheral blood. The receptors derive from a man between 50 and 59 years old with active COVID-19. Each CDR3 is given with its conserved first and last residue. A D gene is named only where the DNA matches it firmly. Some rows mark clone size as missing; the rest say once, few, many or name a class of expanded clone.

j_call | d_call | v_call | clone_size | cdr3_aa | cdr3_nt
TRBJ1-3 | - | TRBV6-6 | - | CAWGDGNTIYF | TGTGCCTGGGGGGATGGAAACACCATATATTTT
TRBJ2-7 | TRBD2 | TRBV11-2 | - | CASSPRREGAYEQYF | TGTGCCAGCAGCCCCCGGCGGGAGGGTGCCTACGAGCAGTACTTC
TRBJ2-7 | TRBD2 | TRBV5-6 | - | CASSPQGLAIDEQYF | TGTGCCAGCAGCCCCCAGGGACTAGCGATAGACGAGCAGTACTTC
TRBJ2-1 | - | TRBV30 | once | CAWSVQDYSYNEQFF | TGTGCCTGGAGTGTACAAGACTACTCCTACAATGAGCAGTTCTTC
TRBJ2-7 | - | TRBV7-2 | - | CASSANLLNYEQYF | TGTGCCAGCAGCGCCAACCTACTAAACTACGAGCAGTACTTC
TRBJ2-5 | - | TRBV5-6 | - | CASSLEISTQYF | TGTGCCAGCAGCTTGGAAATCTCTACCCAGTACTTC
TRBJ1-6 | - | TRBV2 | - | CASSPPASSPLHF | TGTGCCAGCAGTCCCCCCGCGAGTTCACCCCTCCACTTT
TRBJ1-4 | - | TRBV7-2 | - | CASTESGASGKLFF | TGTGCCAGCACAGAGTCAGGGGCGTCCGGAAAACTGTTTTTT
TRBJ2-3 | - | TRBV11-3 | - | CASSLGLWADTQYF | TGTGCCAGCAGCCTTGGACTCTGGGCAGATACGCAGTATTTT
TRBJ2-5 | TRBD2 | TRBV20-1 | - | CSARGGETQYF | TGCAGTGCGCGGGGGGGAGAGACCCAGTACTTC
TRBJ1-2 | TRBD1 | TRBV30 | - | CAWSSIRQGKNYGYTF | TGTGCCTGGAGTTCTATTAGACAGGGGAAGAACTATGGCTACACCTTC
TRBJ2-7 | - | TRBV14 | - | CASSQLPESEQYF | TGTGCCAGCAGCCAATTACCAGAATCCGAGCAGTACTTC
TRBJ1-1 | - | TRBV18 | - | CASSPLGSTEAFF | TGTGCCAGCTCACCACTGGGGAGCACTGAAGCTTTCTTT
TRBJ1-1 | - | TRBV6-2/TRBV6-3 | once | CASSSTVGGGDTEAFF | TGTGCCAGCAGTTCCACCGTAGGAGGGGGGGACACTGAAGCTTTCTTT
TRBJ1-5 | TRBD1 | TRBV2 | - | CASSGSGGTSNQPQHF | TGTGCCAGCAGTGGATCAGGGGGCACCAGCAATCAGCCCCAGCATTTT
TRBJ2-3 | TRBD1 | TRBV9 | - | CASSSLRSGQGAGDTQYF | TGTGCCAGCAGCTCACTTCGCTCGGGACAGGGGGCGGGGGATACGCAGTATTTT
TRBJ1-5 | TRBD1 | TRBV28 | - | CASSSGTDYSNQPQHF | TGTGCCAGCAGTTCCGGGACAGACTATAGCAATCAGCCCCAGCATTTT
TRBJ1-6 | - | TRBV7-9 | - | CASRQGATNSPLHF | TGTGCCAGCAGACAGGGAGCTACTAATTCACCCCTCCACTTT
TRBJ1-5 | - | TRBV6-1 | - | CASREGRSGVSDQPQHF | TGTGCCAGCCGAGAAGGACGGTCCGGGGTAAGCGATCAGCCCCAGCATTTT
TRBJ1-3 | TRBD1 | TRBV7-2 | - | CASSRDRGLGNTIYF | TGTGCCAGCAGCCGGGACAGGGGGCTCGGAAACACCATATATTTT
TRBJ2-7 | TRBD1 | TRBV27 | - | CASSRTGGLDEQYF | TGTGCCAGCAGCCGGACAGGGGGTCTCGACGAGCAGTACTTC
TRBJ1-4 | TRBD1 | TRBV9 | - | CASSAGRGLTTNEKLFF | TGTGCCAGCAGCGCCGGCAGGGGGTTAACAACTAATGAAAAACTGTTTTTT
TRBJ2-4 | TRBD1 | TRBV27 | - | CASRLTGAGAAKNIQYF | TGTGCCAGCAGACTTACAGGGGCCGGTGCAGCCAAAAACATTCAGTACTTC
TRBJ2-2 | - | TRBV30 | - | CAWSYNFGELFF | TGTGCCTGGAGTTACAATTTTGGGGAGCTGTTTTTT
TRBJ1-3 | - | TRBV7-9 | - | CASSQRQFSGNTIYF | TGTGCCAGCAGCCAAAGACAGTTCTCTGGAAACACCATATATTTT
TRBJ1-1 | TRBD1 | TRBV7-2 | - | CASSFGTVTEAFF | TGTGCCAGCAGCTTCGGGACAGTCACTGAAGCTTTCTTT
TRBJ2-1 | - | TRBV5-6 | - | CASSLVANEQFF | TGTGCCAGCAGCTTAGTAGCGAATGAGCAGTTCTTC
TRBJ1-4 | - | TRBV29-1 | few | CSVGQGSVEKLFF | TGCAGCGTGGGGCAGGGGTCTGTCGAAAAACTGTTTTTT
TRBJ1-3 | - | TRBV6-2/TRBV6-3 | - | CASSQSYGAGNTIYF | TGTGCCAGCAGTCAATCCTACGGTGCTGGAAACACCATATATTTT
TRBJ2-1 | - | TRBV6-5 | - | CASSYMGASNNEQFF | TGTGCCAGCAGTTACATGGGGGCATCCAACAATGAGCAGTTCTTC
TRBJ1-6 | - | TRBV4-3 | - | CASSQDTLTAYNSPLHF | TGCGCCAGCAGCCAAGATACTTTAACAGCCTATAATTCACCCCTCCACTTT
TRBJ1-2 | - | TRBV19 | - | CASSIQEDYGYTF | TGTGCCAGTAGTATCCAGGAGGACTATGGCTACACCTTC
TRBJ2-5 | - | TRBV29-1 | - | CTVSGVESGETQYF | TGCACCGTGTCGGGGGTCGAGTCGGGAGAGACCCAGTACTTC
TRBJ2-1 | TRBD1 | TRBV4-1 | - | CASSQGQGAWNEQFF | TGCGCCAGCAGCCAAGGACAGGGGGCATGGAATGAGCAGTTCTTC
TRBJ2-7 | TRBD1 | TRBV7-2 | - | CASRIGTGVEQYF | TGTGCCAGCAGAATCGGGACAGGGGTAGAGCAGTACTTC